This T cell receptor beta chain was recovered during a study of T cells in localized non-small cell lung cancer. This table comes from immunoSEQ multiplex PCR, and its TCRdb copy is limited to in-frame clones, with some not included. This table holds 20,000 to 25,000 clones, over 80% found once. From germline, CDR1 is MDHEN and CDR2 SYDVKM. The CDR3 is 16 amino acids. V lost 3 bases and J lost 2, with 15 bases in between. This receptor was identified in a man between 40 and 70 years old with stage II squamous cell lung carcinoma. Sample: PBMCs, taken before any cancer treatment. The chain links TRBV28 to TRBJ2-3; no clear D. CDR3: CASSFGIGRDTDTQYF. The DNA of the CDR3 is TGTGCCAGCAGTTTTGGGATTGGCAGAGACACAGATACGCAGTATTTT.